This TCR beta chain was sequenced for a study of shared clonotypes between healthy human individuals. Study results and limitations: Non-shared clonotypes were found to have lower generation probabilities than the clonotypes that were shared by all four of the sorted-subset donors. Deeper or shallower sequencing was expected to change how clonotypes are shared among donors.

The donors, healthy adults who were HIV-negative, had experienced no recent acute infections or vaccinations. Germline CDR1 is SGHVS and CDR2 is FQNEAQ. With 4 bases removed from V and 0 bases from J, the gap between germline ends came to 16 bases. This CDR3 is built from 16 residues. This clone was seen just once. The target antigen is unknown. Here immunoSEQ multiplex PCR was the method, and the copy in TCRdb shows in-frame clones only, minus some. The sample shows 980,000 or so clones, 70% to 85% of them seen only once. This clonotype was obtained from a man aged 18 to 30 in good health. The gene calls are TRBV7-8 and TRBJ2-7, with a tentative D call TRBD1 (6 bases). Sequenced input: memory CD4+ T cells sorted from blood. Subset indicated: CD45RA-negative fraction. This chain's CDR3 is CASSSSLTGISYEQYF. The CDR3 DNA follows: TGTGCCAGCAGCTCGAGCCTGACAGGAATCTCCTACGAGCAGTACTTC.